These T cell receptor beta chains were read from a single sample in a study of T cells after yellow fever vaccination. TCRdb redid the calling of the 5' RACE reads with MiXCR, one entry per CDR3 protein. The sample yields 500,000 to 650,000 distinct CDR3 sequences, 9% to 15% seen once. The sequencing here drew on PBMCs, taken on the day of the yellow fever booster vaccination. The receptors stem from a man under 40 who received the YFV17D yellow fever vaccine. CDR3s include the opening cysteine and the closing phenylalanine or tryptophan.

V gene: TRBV7-8
J gene: TRBJ2-1
CDR3 protein: CASAPGGRRYEQFF

V gene: TRBV9
J gene: TRBJ2-1
CDR3 protein: CASSGESRGDNEQFF

V gene: TRBV6-1
J gene: TRBJ2-4
CDR3 protein: CASSEENLPWAKNIQYF

V gene: TRBV7-2
J gene: TRBJ2-1
CDR3 protein: CASSFNSGRFNEQFF

V gene: TRBV12-3/TRBV12-4
J gene: TRBJ2-2
CDR3 protein: CASRGESNTGELFF

V gene: TRBV20-1
J gene: TRBJ2-7
CDR3 protein: CSAQLEAGGEQYF

V gene: TRBV21-1
J gene: TRBJ2-1
CDR3 protein: CASRKERPSYNEQFF

V gene: TRBV20-1
J gene: TRBJ2-7
CDR3 protein: CSAREKGGSWYEQYF

V gene: TRBV20-1
J gene: TRBJ1-4
CDR3 protein: CSPTGVDEKLFF

V gene: TRBV28
J gene: TRBJ1-2
CDR3 protein: CASSGVNYGYTF

V gene: TRBV7-3
J gene: TRBJ2-5
CDR3 protein: CASSKTSGMAETQYF

V gene: TRBV6-1
J gene: TRBJ2-7
CDR3 protein: CASSRQAYPPQYF

V gene: TRBV23-1
J gene: TRBJ2-7
CDR3 protein: CASSHPFPGPVHEQYF

V gene: TRBV10-3
J gene: TRBJ2-3
CDR3 protein: CAISDFGQGAPDTQYF

V gene: TRBV6-5
J gene: TRBJ1-3
CDR3 protein: CASSWDSTYVNTIYF

V gene: TRBV5-1
J gene: TRBJ1-4
CDR3 protein: CASSLVGTSNEKLFF

V gene: TRBV6-1
J gene: TRBJ1-1
CDR3 protein: CASSRRDSGVNTEAFF

V gene: TRBV18
J gene: TRBJ2-7
CDR3 protein: CASSVTEQYF

V gene: TRBV6-5
J gene: TRBJ2-5
CDR3 protein: CASSYAAGSRLETQYF

V gene: TRBV7-2
J gene: TRBJ2-1
CDR3 protein: CASAIAGASEQFF

V gene: TRBV12-3/TRBV12-4
J gene: TRBJ1-3
CDR3 protein: CASSWGRVYGNTIYF

V gene: TRBV7-2
J gene: TRBJ1-4
CDR3 protein: CASSPGAATLWEKLFF

V gene: TRBV9
J gene: TRBJ1-6
CDR3 protein: CASSTAGGVGNSPLHF

V gene: TRBV6-5
J gene: TRBJ1-1
CDR3 protein: CASSYGGGGDVTEAFF

V gene: TRBV29-1
J gene: TRBJ2-3
CDR3 protein: CSVLGRLTDTQYF

V gene: TRBV6-6
J gene: TRBJ2-7
CDR3 protein: CATTAGQGGEQYF

V gene: TRBV5-1
J gene: TRBJ2-5
CDR3 protein: CASRSGGANQETQYF

V gene: TRBV7-3
J gene: TRBJ2-3
CDR3 protein: CASSSIAGGPGDTQYF

V gene: TRBV5-1
J gene: TRBJ2-7
CDR3 protein: CASSPRLSSGTTYEQYF